The T cell receptor beta chain described here comes from a study of OX40 agonist ivuxolimab in advanced cancers. With respect to the entire study: The costimulatory receptor OX40 (CD134) was targeted by ivuxolimab, a fully human IgG2 agonistic monoclonal antibody. Intravenous ivuxolimab was administered to patients every 2 weeks at six dose levels: 0.01, 0.1, 0.3, 1.5, 3 and 10 mg/kg. The purpose of peripheral TCRbeta sequencing was to test whether ivuxolimab changed TCR sequence diversity and led to clonal T-cell expansion. The paper reports the monotherapy dose-escalation portion (N ≈ 50 patients) of the phase I ivuxolimab trial. The dose-escalation cohort was about 83% male with a mean age of roughly 62 years, ranging from 23 to 79. Among the roughly 50 dose-escalation patients, approximately 20 had hepatocellular carcinoma, about 15 melanoma, 9 renal cell carcinoma and 9 head and neck cancer. Patients were allowed to have had prior anti-PD-1, anti-PD-L1 or anti-CTLA-4 therapy, and less than 45% of the dose-escalation patients had previously received checkpoint inhibitors. Three dose-escalation patients achieved partial responses, one with hepatocellular carcinoma and two with cutaneous melanoma.

For sequencing of the TCRbeta CDR3 region, genomic DNA was extracted from the sorted cells. The immunoSEQ Assay was used to sequence the TCRbeta CDR3 regions. TCRdb mirrors the immuneACCESS table, restricted to in-frame sequences. Some clones are absent from its copies; in checked studies, under half trace to an unresolved V gene, and the reason for the others is unknown. Present in this sample are under 90,000 clones, approximately 89% of which were seen just once. Roughly 0.2% of the sample lies in the top ten. Turning to this clone: What this receptor recognizes is not known. Base qualities are not at hand, and no much larger clone is one base apart.

The trial excluded patients who had a history of autoimmune disease or were on systemic immunosuppression. Peripheral blood for TCR sequencing was collected from all dose cohorts at baseline, on cycle 4 day 1, and on cycle 7 day 1. Samples came from an open-label, multicenter, first-in-human phase I dose-escalation trial of ivuxolimab. Adults with locally advanced or metastatic melanoma, renal cell carcinoma, hepatocellular carcinoma or head and neck squamous cell carcinoma were enrolled in the trial. CD4+ and CD8+ T cells were sorted separately from peripheral blood before TCR sequencing. Overall study results and their limits: After ivuxolimab, more expanded clones were found on average in CD8+ T cells than in CD4+ T cells. Antigen specificity was not determined for the clonally expanded peripheral T cells. At doses from 0.1 to 3.0 mg/kg, clonal expansion was seen in both CD4+ and CD8+ blood T cells between baseline and week 6. Partial responders in the 0.1-3.0 mg/kg groups had among the lowest normalized peripheral clonal expansion, especially among CD8+ T cells. Low levels of normalized T-cell clonal expansion were also shown by some nonresponding patients.

In the germline V gene, CDR1 corresponds to SQVTM and CDR2 to ANQGSEA. The CDR3 runs 13 amino acids, cysteine and phenylalanine included. Kept here is only the CDR3 DNA, which spans 39 bases and is read in frame from base 1. Trimming costs V 4 bases and J 8 bases, and their ends lie 15 bases apart. This clonotype originated in an adult with an advanced solid tumor such as melanoma, head and neck, liver or kidney cancer. This sequence uses TRBV29-1 and TRBJ2-1; perhaps TRBD1 is the D gene, with 5 bases matching. The sequencing used CD4+ or CD8+ T cells sorted from blood, collected in a trial of the OX40 agonist ivuxolimab. CDR3 region: CSVAGRVTHEQFF. Here is the DNA: TGCAGCGTTGCAGGCAGGGTAACGCATGAGCAGTTCTTC.